The rows below give T cell receptor beta chains drawn from one sample of a study of cytomegalovirus exposure and HLA in healthy donors. Profiled with immunoSEQ multiplex PCR; TCRdb holds only in-frame clones, not every one. Of 150,000 to 200,000 clones listed, about four fifths were seen once; the top ten hold more than 1.5%. The source material was PBMCs. Receptor source: a man aged 18 to 30 in good health and CMV-seronegative. Each CDR3 is given with its conserved first and last residue. A D gene is named only where the DNA matches it firmly. Not all rows give a size; the values are once, few, many and, for expanded clones, a class.

NA	TRBJ1-6	TRBD1	14	TRBV6-1	TGTGCCAGCAAGCTGCTGGACAGGGACTCACCCCTCCACTTT	CASKLLDRDSPLHF
NA	TRBJ2-3	NA	12	TRBV7-2	TGTGCCAGCAGCCCACAAGCAGATACGCAGTATTTT	CASSPQADTQYF
few	TRBJ2-1	TRBD2	15	TRBV9	TGTGCCAGCAGCGTAGCAGCTAGCGGGACCGTATATAAGTTCTTC	CASSVAASGTVYKFF
NA	TRBJ2-7	NA	17	TRBV5-1	TGCGCCAGCAGCTCCCCCCCCAGAAAGGACAAGGAGCACGAGCAGTACTTC	CASSSPPRKDKEHEQYF
NA	TRBJ2-5	NA	13	TRBV19	TGTGCCAGTAGTACTTACAGGGAGGAGACCCAGTACTTC	CASSTYREETQYF
NA	TRBJ2-2	NA	14	TRBV19	TGTGCCAGTAGTATAATAGGCGGCACCGGGGAGCTGTTTTTT	CASSIIGGTGELFF
NA	TRBJ1-2	NA	14	TRBV29-1	TGCAGCGTCCTGGAGGCTCTGGTGGACTATGGCTACACCTTC	CSVLEALVDYGYTF
NA	TRBJ1-4	TRBD1	15	TRBV7-2	TGTGCCAGCAGGCCAGGGACAGGGTTACATGAAAAACTGTTTTTT	CASRPGTGLHEKLFF
NA	TRBJ2-3	TRBD2	18	TRBV9	TGTGCCAGCAGCGTAGGACTAGCGGGGGGTGGGAGCACAGATACGCAGTATTTT	CASSVGLAGGGSTDTQYF
NA	TRBJ2-2	TRBD2	18	TRBV5-1	TGCGCCAGCAGCTTAAGGACTAGCGGGGGGCCAAACACCGGGGAGCTGTTTTTT	CASSLRTSGGPNTGELFF
NA	TRBJ2-1	TRBD1	14	TRBV7-2	TGTGCCAGCAGCTTAGTAGGGACAGCCAATGAGCAGTTCTTC	CASSLVGTANEQFF
NA	TRBJ1-2	TRBD1	14	TRBV19	TGTGCCAGTAGTAGGGGACAGGGAGGATTTGGCTACACCTTC	CASSRGQGGFGYTF
NA	TRBJ1-5	TRBD1	17	TRBV5-8	TGTGCCAGCAGCTTGTTCCTTCGGGACAGCATCAATCAGCCCCAGCATTTT	CASSLFLRDSINQPQHF
NA	TRBJ2-7	TRBD1	14	TRBV2	TGTGCCAGCATTAGACTCGGACAGGGTGGGGAGCAGTACTTC	CASIRLGQGGEQYF
NA	TRBJ1-1	NA	14	TRBV7-9	TGTGCCAGCAGCTTGAGGGCTCCATACACTGAAGCTTTCTTT	CASSLRAPYTEAFF
NA	TRBJ2-3	TRBD2	16	TRBV28	TGTGCCAGCAGTTTAGGGGTTAGCGGGATAACAGATACGCAGTATTTT	CASSLGVSGITDTQYF
once	TRBJ2-3	TRBD2	15	TRBV7-2	TGTGCCAGCAGCATCACTAGCGGGGCGGGAGATACGCAGTATTTT	CASSITSGAGDTQYF
NA	TRBJ2-5	NA	15	TRBV19	TGTGCCAGTAGTATCCTTTCGACTAGTGCGGAGACCCAGTACTTC	CASSILSTSAETQYF
NA	TRBJ2-2	TRBD1	15	TRBV9	TGTGCCAGCAGCCAGGGGTGGACAGGGGCCGGGGAGCTGTTTTTT	CASSQGWTGAGELFF
NA	TRBJ2-5	TRBD2	16	TRBV19	TGTGCCAGTAGTATAGTGGCTAGCGGGGGGCAAGAGACCCAGTACTTC	CASSIVASGGQETQYF